Listed below are T cell receptor beta chains from one sample, sequenced in a study of T-cell memory formation after mild COVID-19. From the 5' RACE reads, TCRdb called clonotypes with MiXCR, one entry per CDR3 protein. Of about 340,000 distinct CDR3 sequences in the sample, around 21% were seen once. The sample was PBMCs or a T cell subset sorted from them (not recorded which). The receptor source for this set is an adult woman who had mild COVID-19 (a few samples of this study predate the infection). Cell type and time point are not known. CDR3s include the opening cysteine and the closing phenylalanine or tryptophan. Each record gives: J gene, clone size, V gene, D gene, CDR3 DNA, CDR3 protein. The D gene is left open where the match is weak. Clone size, where shown, is once, few, many, or a class for clones that have expanded.

j_call: TRBJ1-6; clone_size: few; v_call: TRBV18; d_call: NA; cdr3_nt: TGTGCCAGCTCACCTCGGGAAGCAGGGGATTCACCCCTCCACTTT; cdr3_aa: CASSPREAGDSPLHF
j_call: TRBJ1-5; clone_size: few; v_call: TRBV7-8; d_call: NA; cdr3_nt: TGTGCCAGCAGCTTAAAGAGACAGCGCAATCAGCCCCAGCATTTT; cdr3_aa: CASSLKRQRNQPQHF
j_call: TRBJ2-1; clone_size: NA; v_call: TRBV29-1; d_call: NA; cdr3_nt: TGCAGCGTACCGGGACTGCCATCAGATGGGCAGTTCTTC; cdr3_aa: CSVPGLPSDGQFF
j_call: TRBJ2-3; clone_size: NA; v_call: TRBV6-5; d_call: TRBD2; cdr3_nt: TGTGCCAGCAGTGCCAGACTAGCGGGAGCAGATACGCAGTATTTT; cdr3_aa: CASSARLAGADTQYF
j_call: TRBJ2-1; clone_size: NA; v_call: TRBV6-6; d_call: TRBD1; cdr3_nt: TGTGCCAGCAGTTACTCGACAGGGAACAATGAGCAGTTCTTC; cdr3_aa: CASSYSTGNNEQFF
j_call: TRBJ2-1; clone_size: NA; v_call: TRBV5-8; d_call: NA; cdr3_nt: TGTGCCAGCAGCTTGGCCTTAGTATATGACGGTCACAATGAGCAGTTCTTC; cdr3_aa: CASSLALVYDGHNEQFF
j_call: TRBJ2-2; clone_size: many; v_call: TRBV12-3/TRBV12-4; d_call: NA; cdr3_nt: TGTGCCAGCAGTTTATCGGGACCTAACACCGGGGAGCTGTTTTTT; cdr3_aa: CASSLSGPNTGELFF
j_call: TRBJ2-1; clone_size: NA; v_call: TRBV30; d_call: NA; cdr3_nt: TGTGCCTGGAGTGTGGGGGACATATACAATGAGCAGTTCTTC; cdr3_aa: CAWSVGDIYNEQFF
j_call: TRBJ1-2; clone_size: few; v_call: TRBV7-2; d_call: NA; cdr3_nt: TGTGCCAGTTTATCGGGGCCGGGGCACTATGGCTACACCTTC; cdr3_aa: CASLSGPGHYGYTF
j_call: TRBJ2-3; clone_size: few; v_call: TRBV4-1; d_call: NA; cdr3_nt: TGCGCCAGCAGCCAAGATCTTAGGACTGGCACAGATACGCAGTATTTT; cdr3_aa: CASSQDLRTGTDTQYF
j_call: TRBJ2-7; clone_size: few; v_call: TRBV7-9; d_call: NA; cdr3_nt: TGTGCCAGCAGCTTTAATATCGCGGACGAGCAGTACTTC; cdr3_aa: CASSFNIADEQYF
j_call: TRBJ2-1; clone_size: few; v_call: TRBV27; d_call: NA; cdr3_nt: TGTGCCAGCAGCACCCGGGGATCGGGCTCCTACAATGAGCAGTTCTTC; cdr3_aa: CASSTRGSGSYNEQFF
j_call: TRBJ2-1; clone_size: NA; v_call: TRBV2; d_call: TRBD2; cdr3_nt: TGTGCCAGCAGAGGGAGTAGCGGGGGGCCCAATGAGCAGTTCTTC; cdr3_aa: CASRGSSGGPNEQFF
j_call: TRBJ2-2; clone_size: NA; v_call: TRBV20-1; d_call: NA; cdr3_nt: TGCAGTGCTAGAGACGCACAGGGAGGGTCCGGGGAGCTGTTTTTT; cdr3_aa: CSARDAQGGSGELFF
j_call: TRBJ1-5; clone_size: once; v_call: TRBV29-1; d_call: TRBD1; cdr3_nt: TGCAGCGTTTCCGGACAGGGAATAAATCAGCCCCAGCATTTT; cdr3_aa: CSVSGQGINQPQHF
j_call: TRBJ1-1; clone_size: NA; v_call: TRBV24-1; d_call: NA; cdr3_nt: TGTGCCACCAGTTTAGGAGGGATTGAAGCTTTCTTT; cdr3_aa: CATSLGGIEAFF
j_call: TRBJ2-1; clone_size: NA; v_call: TRBV24-1; d_call: TRBD1; cdr3_nt: TGTGCCACCAGCGGGGGACAGGTGACCTCCTACAATGAGCAGTTCTTC; cdr3_aa: CATSGGQVTSYNEQFF
j_call: TRBJ1-1; clone_size: NA; v_call: TRBV29-1; d_call: NA; cdr3_nt: TGCAGCGTTGTGGGGCTCACTGAAGCTTTCTTT; cdr3_aa: CSVVGLTEAFF
j_call: TRBJ2-3; clone_size: NA; v_call: TRBV6-5; d_call: TRBD2; cdr3_nt: TGTGCCAGCAGTGATCTAGCGGGAGGGTTGACAGATACGCAGTATTTT; cdr3_aa: CASSDLAGGLTDTQYF
j_call: TRBJ2-3; clone_size: few; v_call: TRBV9; d_call: TRBD2; cdr3_nt: TGTGCCAGCAGCAAGACTAGCGGGAGTTCGGGAGATACGCAGTATTTT; cdr3_aa: CASSKTSGSSGDTQYF
j_call: TRBJ2-1; clone_size: few; v_call: TRBV7-9; d_call: TRBD1; cdr3_nt: TGTGCCAGCATGGACAGGGGAGTCTATGAGCAGTTCTTC; cdr3_aa: CASMDRGVYEQFF
j_call: TRBJ2-5; clone_size: few; v_call: TRBV15; d_call: TRBD2; cdr3_nt: TGTGCCACCAGCAGAGGACGGACTAGCGGGGAAGAGACCCAGTACTTC; cdr3_aa: CATSRGRTSGEETQYF